Sequencing of this TCR beta chain was carried out in a study of blood T cell repertoires in COVID-19 (dated by TCRdb to the early 2020s). Regarding the complete study: Samples from collaborators originated in the United States, Italy and Spain and spanned both the acute and convalescent phases of COVID-19. Subjects who had been exposed to COVID-19, were actively infected with it, or had recovered from it provided the deeply sampled blood TCRbeta repertoires that made up the dataset. The repertoires were made available in a free public database intended to serve as a resource for research on the immune response to SARS-CoV-2. The material from the prospective study consisted of cDNA or gDNA derived from T cells, B-cell-depleted T cells, or PBMCs. Samples were obtained from the ongoing ImmuneRACE study (first 160 participants) and from roughly 1,300 subjects provided by 6 global collaborators. Nearly every sample came with metadata listing a de-identified subject ID, COVID-19 status, age in years and sex. Where available, HLA class I and class II types were obtained from metadata supplied by the sample provider rather than from assay-based typing. Points the paper makes about the study in general: Clinical and demographic metadata were provided uncurated, with the amount varying by source and participant.

From its cysteine to its phenylalanine, the CDR3 spans 15 amino acids. Just CDR3 DNA is preserved here, 45 bases in frame from base 1. The germline V gene (reference sequence) provides CDR1 SEHNR and CDR2 FQNEAQ. Trimming takes 4 bases from V and 5 bases from J, and the germline ends sit 17 bases apart. As for this clone: Its binding antigen is unknown. Base qualities are not provided; no much larger clone lies one nucleotide away.

The immunoSEQ Assay, a bias-controlled multiplex PCR, was used to amplify TCRbeta CDR3 regions from genomic DNA. The published analysis was carried out like this. The number of nucleated cells in each sample was estimated from the amplification of reference gene primers within the assay. To quantify the absolute abundance of each unique TCRbeta CDR3 rearrangement, sequence reads were collapsed and filtered. Productive Simpson clonality was computed per sample as the square root of Simpson's diversity index over productive rearrangements. Drawn from immuneACCESS, this table holds only the in-frame rearrangements with V and J called that TCRdb kept. Clones are partly lost; checked studies trace under half to an unresolved V gene and leave the rest unexplained. Clone size and V and J calls were adopted from that table, with D and trimming inferred from the DNA. This sample holds 250,000 to 300,000 clones; around 89% were observed only once. Approximately 2.1% of the sample lies in the top ten.

In Seattle, one collaborating source enrolled patients while the infection was active and tracked those patients longitudinally over the course of disease. Whole blood was collected in K2EDTA tubes by collaborating institutions according to the institutions' own protocols. Collaborator samples were shipped for TCRbeta analysis as frozen whole blood, isolated PBMCs, or DNA extracted from either sample type. The sample consisted of peripheral blood. The chain uses TRBV7-9 and TRBJ1-1; a weak D assignment points to TRBD1 (6 bases agree). The sequence was obtained from a woman between 55 and 75 years old with COVID-19, enrolled during active disease. The CDR3 in this case is CASSSMGGPGTEAFF. The nucleotides read TGTGCCAGCAGCTCAATGGGGGGGCCAGGGACTGAAGCTTTCTTT. Full variable domain (CDR3 extended with the reference TRBV7-9 and TRBJ1-1 proteins): DTGVSQNPRHKITKRGQNVTFRCDPISEHNRLYWYRQTLGQGPEFLTYFQNEAQLEKSRLLSDRFSAERPKGSFSTLEIQRTEQGDSAMYLCASSSMGGPGTEAFFGQGTRLTVV.